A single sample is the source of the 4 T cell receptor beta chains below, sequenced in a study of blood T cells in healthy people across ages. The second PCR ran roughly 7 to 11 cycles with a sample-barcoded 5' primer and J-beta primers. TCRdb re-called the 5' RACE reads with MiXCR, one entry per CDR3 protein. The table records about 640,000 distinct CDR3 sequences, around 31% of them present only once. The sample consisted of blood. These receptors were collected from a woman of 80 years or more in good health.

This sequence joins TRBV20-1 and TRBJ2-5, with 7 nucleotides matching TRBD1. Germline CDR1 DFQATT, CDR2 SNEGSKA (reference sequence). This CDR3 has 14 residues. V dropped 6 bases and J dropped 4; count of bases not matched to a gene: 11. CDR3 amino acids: CSARRGRAGETQYF. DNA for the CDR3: TGCAGTGCCAGAAGGGGGCGCGCCGGAGAGACCCAGTACTTC.

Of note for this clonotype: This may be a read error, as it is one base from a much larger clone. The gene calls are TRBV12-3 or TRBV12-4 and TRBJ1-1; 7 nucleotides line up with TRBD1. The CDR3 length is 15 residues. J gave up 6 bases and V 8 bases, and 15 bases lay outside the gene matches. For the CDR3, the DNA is TGTGCCAGCGCAAAGGGGGCGTCAGGGGATTCTGAAGCTTTCTTT. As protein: CASAKGASGDSEAFF.

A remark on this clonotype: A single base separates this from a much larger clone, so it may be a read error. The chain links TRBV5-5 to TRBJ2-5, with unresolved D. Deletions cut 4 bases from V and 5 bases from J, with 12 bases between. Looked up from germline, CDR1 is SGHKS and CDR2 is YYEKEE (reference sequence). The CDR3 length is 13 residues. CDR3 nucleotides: TGTGCCAGCAGCCTTTTGAAGGGCGAGACCCAGTACTTC. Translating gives CASSLLKGETQYF.

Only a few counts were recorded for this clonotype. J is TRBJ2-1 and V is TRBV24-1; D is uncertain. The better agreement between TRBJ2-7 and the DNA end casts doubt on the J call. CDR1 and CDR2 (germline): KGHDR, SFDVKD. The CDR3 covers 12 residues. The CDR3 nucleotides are TGTGCCACCAGTAACCTCGGTTACGAGCAGTACTTC. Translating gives CATSNLGYEQYF.